A single sample is the source of the 7 T cell receptor beta chains below, sequenced in a study of blood T cell repertoires in COVID-19. Sequenced by immunoSEQ multiplex PCR; TCRdb stores in-frame clones only, minus some. Found here are 85,000 to 120,000 clones, approximately 85% of them singletons; the top ten hold 9.5% to 10%. Material: peripheral blood. Source of these receptors: a man between 40 and 49 years old with active or convalescent COVID-19.

This sequence joins TRBV7-2 and TRBJ2-1; 7 bases align to TRBD1. Germline V lookup: CDR1 SGHTA, CDR2 FQGNSA. The CDR3 is 14 residues long. V shed 4 bases, J shed 8 bases, and the junction held 8 bases outside the gene matches. The chain's CDR3 is CASSSISRGHEQFF. The CDR3 DNA reads TGTGCCAGCAGCTCCATTTCGAGGGGGCATGAGCAGTTCTTC.

V and J are TRBV5-8 and TRBJ1-2; 11 positions agree with TRBD1. Germline V gene data show CDR1 as SGHTS and CDR2 as YDEGEE. The CDR3 is 14 amino acids. The junction had 5 bases not matched to a gene; V was cut back by 3 bases and J by 7 bases. CDR3 sequence (DNA): TGTGCCAGCAGCTACGGGGGGACAGGGGGTGGCTACACCTTC. Amino acid sequence: CASSYGGTGGGYTF. Variable domain in full (rest from reference TRBV5-8 and TRBJ1-2): EAGVTQSPTHLIKTRGQQATLRCSPISGHTSVYWYQQALGLGLQFLLWYDEGEERNRGNFPPRFSGRQFPNYSSELNVNALELEDSALYLCASSYGGTGGGYTFGSGTRLTVV.

This chain links TRBV6-5 with TRBJ1-1; 7 bases line up with TRBD1. The V gene end was trimmed by 6 bases and the J gene end by 4 bases; junction bases not matched to a gene: 8. This CDR3 has 14 amino acids. Germline V gives CDR1 MNHEY, CDR2 SVGAGI. The CDR3 spells CASRIRGRGTEAFF. The CDR3 nucleotides are TGTGCCAGCAGGATAAGGGGGCGCGGCACTGAAGCTTTCTTT.

This clone was seen a single time. The gene calls are TRBV3-1 (or the pseudogene TRBV3-2) and TRBJ2-5, with 8 bases that match TRBD2. CDR1 LGHDT and CDR2 YNNKEL come from the germline V gene (reference sequence). J gave up 4 bases and V 1 base, and 8 bases lay outside the gene matches. The CDR3 spans 16 residues. CDR3 sequence (DNA): TGTGCCAGCAGCCAAGTGGGCGGGGGGACGTTAGAGACCCAGTACTTC. This sequence encodes CASSQVGGGTLETQYF.

V is TRBV7-9 and J is TRBJ2-2; the D is unclear. Germline CDR1 SEHNR, CDR2 FQNEAQ (reference sequence). The germline V and J ends were trimmed by 2 bases and 1 base, with 8 bases remaining between them. The CDR3 loop spans 15 amino acids. The CDR3 region has the DNA TGTGCCAGCAGCTTATCCTCAGGGAACACCGGGGAGCTGTTTTTT. The encoded protein is CASSLSSGNTGELFF.

This clone was seen a handful of times. This chain connects TRBV29-1 to TRBJ1-4; 10 bases fit TRBD1. CDR1 is SQVTM and CDR2 is ANQGSEA in the germline V gene. The CDR3 consists of 14 residues. The junction had 6 bases not matched to a gene; V was cut back by 3 bases and J by 8 bases. The CDR3 coding sequence is TGCAGCGTTGATCAGGGGACAGGGGACGAAAAACTGTTTTTT. Amino acid sequence: CSVDQGTGDEKLFF.

V is TRBV27 and J is TRBJ1-2; D may be TRBD1 (6 bases). The V and J ends lost 6 bases and 4 bases respectively, with 15 bases between them. Germline V gives CDR1 MNHEY, CDR2 SMNVEV (reference sequence). The CDR3 totals 14 residues. CDR3 residues: CASRTSGGGYGYTF. CDR3 bases: TGTGCCAGCAGAACCTCGGGGGGCGGCTATGGCTACACCTTC.